The TCR beta chain described here comes from a study of T cells in narcolepsy. Study-level results: Healthy controls reportedly lacked the autoreactive clonotypes serially found in patients' blood.

Concerning this clone itself: Its target is unknown.

The CDR3 totals 13 residues. Looked up from germline, CDR1 is SGHRS and CDR2 is YFSETQ. V was cut by 4 bases and J by 3 bases, with 11 bases left in between. Assay used: immunoSEQ multiplex PCR; TCRdb lists only in-frame clones, some missing. The top ten hold more than 8.5% of the sample, which has about 24,000 clones, 85% seen once. Input material: memory (CD45RA-) CD4+ T cells from blood. This TCR came from a human donor in good health. V gene TRBV5-1 combines with J gene TRBJ2-7; D may match TRBD1 or TRBD2 (5 bases each). The CDR3 sequence is CASSRDGNYEQYF. The CDR3, as DNA: TGCGCCAGCAGCCGGGACGGGAACTACGAGCAGTACTTC.